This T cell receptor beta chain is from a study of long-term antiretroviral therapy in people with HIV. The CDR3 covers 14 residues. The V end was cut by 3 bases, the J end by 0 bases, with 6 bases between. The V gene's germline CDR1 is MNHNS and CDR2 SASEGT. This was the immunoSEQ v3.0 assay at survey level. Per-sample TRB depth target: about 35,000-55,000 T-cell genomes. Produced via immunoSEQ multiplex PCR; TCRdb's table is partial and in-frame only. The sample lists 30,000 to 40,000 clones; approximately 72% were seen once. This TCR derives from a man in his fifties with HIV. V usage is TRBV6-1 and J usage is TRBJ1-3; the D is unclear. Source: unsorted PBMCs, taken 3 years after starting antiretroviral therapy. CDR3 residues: CASSDGSSGNTIYF. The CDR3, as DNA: TGTGCCAGCAGTGACGGGAGCTCTGGAAACACCATATATTTT.